This T cell receptor (beta chain) was sequenced for a study of T cells after posttransplantation cyclophosphamide. Cyclophosphamide on days +3 and +4 followed busulfan-fludarabine conditioning and a marrow graft. Details on this clone: The antigen is unknown.

The ends lost 8 bases at V and 5 bases at J; junction bases unmatched: 3. Germline lookup yields CDR1 SSHAT and CDR2 FNYEAQ (reference sequence). The CDR3 runs 13 residues. Sequencing used immunoSEQ multiplex PCR; TCRdb keeps in-frame clones, though not all of them. This repertoire holds about 5,500 clones, and none appear only once. Study results and limitations: Skin or GI-infiltrating T cells shared few TRB sequences with blood.

The receptor's source is a male patient between 60 and 69 years old who received an allogeneic stem cell transplant from a related donor, was CMV-positive, and had no GVHD. Among the T cells, some may be from the graft donor. This chain connects TRBV7-7 to TRBJ2-1, with 10 bases aligning to TRBD1. Sequenced material: PBMCs, taken after allogeneic stem cell transplant with posttransplant cyclophosphamide. CDR3 loop: CASGTGDNNEQFF. CDR3 sequence (DNA): TGTGCCAGCGGGACAGGGGATAACAATGAGCAGTTCTTC.